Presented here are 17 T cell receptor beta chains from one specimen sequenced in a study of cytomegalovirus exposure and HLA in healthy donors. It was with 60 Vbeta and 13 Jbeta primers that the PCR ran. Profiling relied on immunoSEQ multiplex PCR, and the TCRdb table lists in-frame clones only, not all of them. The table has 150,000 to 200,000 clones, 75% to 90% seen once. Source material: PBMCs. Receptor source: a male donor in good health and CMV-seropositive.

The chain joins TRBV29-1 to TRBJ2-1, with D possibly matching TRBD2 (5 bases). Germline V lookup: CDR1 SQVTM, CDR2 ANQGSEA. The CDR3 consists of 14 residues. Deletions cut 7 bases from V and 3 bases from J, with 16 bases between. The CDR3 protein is CSGSRAGVYNEQFF. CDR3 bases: TGCAGCGGCTCGAGGGCCGGTGTCTACAATGAGCAGTTCTTC.

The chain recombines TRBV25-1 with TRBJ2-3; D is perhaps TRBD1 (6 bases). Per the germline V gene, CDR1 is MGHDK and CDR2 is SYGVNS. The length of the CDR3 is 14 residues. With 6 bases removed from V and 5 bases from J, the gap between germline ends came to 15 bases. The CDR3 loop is CASRSGQGKDTQYF. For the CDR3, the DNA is TGTGCCAGCAGGTCGGGGCAGGGGAAAGATACGCAGTATTTT.

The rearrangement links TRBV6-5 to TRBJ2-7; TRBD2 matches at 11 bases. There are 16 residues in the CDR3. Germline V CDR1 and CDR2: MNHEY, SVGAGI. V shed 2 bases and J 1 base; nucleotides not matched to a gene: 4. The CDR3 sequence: CASSYGGLAGSYEQYF. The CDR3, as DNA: TGTGCCAGCAGTTACGGTGGACTAGCGGGTTCCTACGAGCAGTACTTC.

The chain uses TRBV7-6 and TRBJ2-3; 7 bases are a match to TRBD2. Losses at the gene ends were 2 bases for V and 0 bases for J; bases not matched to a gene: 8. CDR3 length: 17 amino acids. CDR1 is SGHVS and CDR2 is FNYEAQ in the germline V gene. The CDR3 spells CASSLYAREVSTDTQYF. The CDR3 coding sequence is TGTGCCAGCAGCTTATACGCCCGGGAGGTTAGCACAGATACGCAGTATTTT.

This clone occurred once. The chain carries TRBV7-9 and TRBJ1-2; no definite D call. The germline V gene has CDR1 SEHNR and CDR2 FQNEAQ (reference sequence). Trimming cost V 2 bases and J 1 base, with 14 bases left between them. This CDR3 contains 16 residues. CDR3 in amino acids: CASSLNGPRLNYGYTF. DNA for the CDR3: TGTGCCAGCAGCTTAAATGGGCCTCGCCTTAACTATGGCTACACCTTC. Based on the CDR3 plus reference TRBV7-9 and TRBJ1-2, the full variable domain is DTGVSQNPRHKITKRGQNVTFRCDPISEHNRLYWYRQTLGQGPEFLTYFQNEAQLEKSRLLSDRFSAERPKGSFSTLEIQRTEQGDSAMYLCASSLNGPRLNYGYTFGSGTRLTVV.

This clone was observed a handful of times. CDR3 sequence (DNA): TGTGCCAGCAGTCTCAGGGGAGATCAGCCCCAGCATTTT. Protein sequence: CASSLRGDQPQHF. The rearrangement uses TRBV27 and TRBJ1-5, with a weak D call TRBD1 (6 bases). CDR3 length: 13 residues. The V end was cut by 5 bases, the J end by 5 bases, with 10 bases between. Germline loops: CDR1 MNHEY, CDR2 SMNVEV (reference sequence).

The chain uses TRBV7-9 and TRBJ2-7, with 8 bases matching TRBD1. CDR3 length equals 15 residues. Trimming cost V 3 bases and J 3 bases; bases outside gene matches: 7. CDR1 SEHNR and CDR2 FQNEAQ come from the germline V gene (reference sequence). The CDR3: CASSFAQGANYEQYF. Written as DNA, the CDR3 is TGTGCCAGCAGCTTTGCGCAGGGGGCAAACTACGAGCAGTACTTC. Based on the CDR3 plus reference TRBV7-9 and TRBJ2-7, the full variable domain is DTGVSQNPRHKITKRGQNVTFRCDPISEHNRLYWYRQTLGQGPEFLTYFQNEAQLEKSRLLSDRFSAERPKGSFSTLEIQRTEQGDSAMYLCASSFAQGANYEQYFGPGTRLTVT.

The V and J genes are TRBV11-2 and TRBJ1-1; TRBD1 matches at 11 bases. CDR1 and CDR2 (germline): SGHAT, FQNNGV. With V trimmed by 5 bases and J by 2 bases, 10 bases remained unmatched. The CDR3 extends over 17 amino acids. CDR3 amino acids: CASSNRGQGAFNTEAFF. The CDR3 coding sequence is TGTGCCAGCAGCAACCGTGGACAGGGGGCTTTTAACACTGAAGCTTTCTTT.

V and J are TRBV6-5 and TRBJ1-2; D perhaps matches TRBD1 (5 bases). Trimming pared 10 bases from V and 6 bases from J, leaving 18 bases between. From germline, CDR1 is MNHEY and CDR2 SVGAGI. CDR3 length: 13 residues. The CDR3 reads CAIRQLMSDGYTF. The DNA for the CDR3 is TGTGCCATCCGACAGTTGATGTCGGATGGCTACACCTTC.

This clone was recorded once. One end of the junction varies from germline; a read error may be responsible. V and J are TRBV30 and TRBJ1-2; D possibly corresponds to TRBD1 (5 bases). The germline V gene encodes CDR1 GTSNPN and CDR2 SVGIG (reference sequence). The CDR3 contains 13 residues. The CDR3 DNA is TGTGCCTGGGAGGCCCTTTTCTCAGGGCCCTCAAACTTC. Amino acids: CAWEALFSGPSNF. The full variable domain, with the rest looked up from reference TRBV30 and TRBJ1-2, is SQTIHQWPATLVQPVGSPLSLECTVEGTSNPNLYWYRQAAGRGLQLLFYSVGIGQISSEVPQNLSASRPQDRQFILSSKKLLLSDSGFYLCAWEALFSGPSNFGSGTRLTVV.

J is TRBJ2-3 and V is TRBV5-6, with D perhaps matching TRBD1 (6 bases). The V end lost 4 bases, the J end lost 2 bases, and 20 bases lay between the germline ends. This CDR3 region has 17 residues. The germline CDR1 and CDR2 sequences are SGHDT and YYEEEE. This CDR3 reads CASSLTGGAGVTDTQYF. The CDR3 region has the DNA TGTGCCAGCAGCCTCACAGGTGGGGCAGGGGTCACAGATACGCAGTATTTT.

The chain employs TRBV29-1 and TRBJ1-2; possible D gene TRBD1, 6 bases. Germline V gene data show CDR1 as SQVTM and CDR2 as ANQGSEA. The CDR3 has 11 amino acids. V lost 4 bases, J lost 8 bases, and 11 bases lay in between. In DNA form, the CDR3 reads TGCAGCGTTGGGGAGGGGGTCGGCTACACCTTC. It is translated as CSVGEGVGYTF.

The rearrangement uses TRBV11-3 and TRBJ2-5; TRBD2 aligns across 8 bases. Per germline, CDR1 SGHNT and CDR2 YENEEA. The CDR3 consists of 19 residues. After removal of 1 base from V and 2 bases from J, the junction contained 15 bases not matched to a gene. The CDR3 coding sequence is TGTGCCAGCAGCTTAGTCAAAAGGACTAGCCATTACCATCAAGAGACCCAGTACTTC. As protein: CASSLVKRTSHYHQETQYF.

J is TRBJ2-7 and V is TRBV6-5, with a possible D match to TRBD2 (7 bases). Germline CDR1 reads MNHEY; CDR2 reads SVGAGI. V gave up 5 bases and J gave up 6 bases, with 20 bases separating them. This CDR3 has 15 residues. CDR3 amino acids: CASSTRFIGGREQYF. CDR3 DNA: TGTGCCAGCAGTACCCGCTTTATCGGGGGGCGCGAGCAGTACTTC.

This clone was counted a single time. The CDR3 loop is CASSSWTSGDTQYF. The CDR3 DNA sequence: TGTGCCAGCAGCTCATGGACTAGTGGAGATACGCAGTATTTT. The chain has TRBV7-9 and TRBJ2-3; TRBD2 matches 7 bases. J gave up 5 bases and V 4 bases, and 6 bases lay outside the gene matches. The CDR3 is made up of 14 amino acids. Germline-derived CDR1 and CDR2 are SEHNR and FQNEAQ (reference sequence). Using reference TRBV7-9 and TRBJ2-3 for the parts outside the CDR3, the full variable domain is DTGVSQNPRHKITKRGQNVTFRCDPISEHNRLYWYRQTLGQGPEFLTYFQNEAQLEKSRLLSDRFSAERPKGSFSTLEIQRTEQGDSAMYLCASSSWTSGDTQYFGPGTRLTVL.

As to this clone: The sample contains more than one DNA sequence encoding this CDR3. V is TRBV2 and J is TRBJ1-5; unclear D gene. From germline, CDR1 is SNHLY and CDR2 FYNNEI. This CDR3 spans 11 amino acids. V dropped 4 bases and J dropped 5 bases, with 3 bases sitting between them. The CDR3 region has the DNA TGTGCCAGCAGTGCGGATCAGCCCCAGCATTTT. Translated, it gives CASSADQPQHF.

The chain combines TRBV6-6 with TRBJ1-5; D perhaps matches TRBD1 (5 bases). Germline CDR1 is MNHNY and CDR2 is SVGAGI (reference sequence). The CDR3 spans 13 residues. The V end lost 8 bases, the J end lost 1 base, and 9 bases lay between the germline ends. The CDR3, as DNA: TGTGCCAGCCAACCAGGGAGCAATCAGCCCCAGCATTTT. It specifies CASQPGSNQPQHF.